This TCR beta chain was recovered during a study of siplizumab effects on memory and regulatory T cells. In this sample, this clone turned up once. The protocol was immunoSEQ multiplex PCR, while the TCRdb copy is restricted to in-frame clones and leaves out a portion. The sample includes approximately 82,000 clones, roughly 86% of them seen just once. From germline, CDR1 is LNHDA and CDR2 SQIVND (reference sequence). The junction had 11 bases not matched to a gene; V was cut back by 5 bases and J by 0 bases. This CDR3 is 18 amino acids long. What was sequenced was Tregs sorted from blood. The receptor comes from a human donor in good health. V gene TRBV19 combines with J gene TRBJ1-3; 9 nucleotides align to TRBD1. CDR3 nucleotide sequence: TGTGCCAGTAGTCTCCAAGGCGGACAGGGGACCTCTGGAAACACCATATATTTT. Translating it yields CASSLQGGQGTSGNTIYF.